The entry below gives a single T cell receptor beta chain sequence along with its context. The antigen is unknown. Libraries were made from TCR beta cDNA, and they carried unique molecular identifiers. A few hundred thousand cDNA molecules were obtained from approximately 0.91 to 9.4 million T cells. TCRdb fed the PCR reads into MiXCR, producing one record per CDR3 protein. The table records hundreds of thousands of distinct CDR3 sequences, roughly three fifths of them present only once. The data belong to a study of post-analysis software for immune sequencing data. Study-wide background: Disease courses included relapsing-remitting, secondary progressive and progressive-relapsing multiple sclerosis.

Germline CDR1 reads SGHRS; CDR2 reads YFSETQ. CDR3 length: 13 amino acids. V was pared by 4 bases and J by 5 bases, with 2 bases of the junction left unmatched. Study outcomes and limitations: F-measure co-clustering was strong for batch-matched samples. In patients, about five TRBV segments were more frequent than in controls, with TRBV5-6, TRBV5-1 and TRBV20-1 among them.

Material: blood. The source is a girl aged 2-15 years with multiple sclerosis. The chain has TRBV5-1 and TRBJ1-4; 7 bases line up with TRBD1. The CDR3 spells CASSAGQNEKLFF. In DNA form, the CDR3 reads TGCGCCAGCAGCGCGGGACAGAATGAAAAACTGTTTTTT.